Here is one T cell receptor (beta chain) with its context. Method: immunoSEQ multiplex PCR; TCRdb's copy keeps in-frame clones and lacks some. The table shows 200,000 to 250,000 clones, with 75% to 90% occurring only once. The sample originates from a study of blood T cell repertoires in COVID-19. CDR1 and CDR2 (germline): SEHNR, FQNEAQ (reference sequence). The J segment lost 8 bases and the V segment lost 5 bases, leaving 4 bases of the junction unmatched. This CDR3 region has 12 residues. The chain has TRBV7-9 and TRBJ1-1; TRBD1 agrees at 8 bases. This TCR came from a man aged 25 to 40 with COVID-19, enrolled during active disease. Sequencing input: peripheral blood. The CDR3 coding sequence is TGTGCCAGCAGCCTAGGACAGGGAGAAGCTTTCTTT. Translated: CASSLGQGEAFF.